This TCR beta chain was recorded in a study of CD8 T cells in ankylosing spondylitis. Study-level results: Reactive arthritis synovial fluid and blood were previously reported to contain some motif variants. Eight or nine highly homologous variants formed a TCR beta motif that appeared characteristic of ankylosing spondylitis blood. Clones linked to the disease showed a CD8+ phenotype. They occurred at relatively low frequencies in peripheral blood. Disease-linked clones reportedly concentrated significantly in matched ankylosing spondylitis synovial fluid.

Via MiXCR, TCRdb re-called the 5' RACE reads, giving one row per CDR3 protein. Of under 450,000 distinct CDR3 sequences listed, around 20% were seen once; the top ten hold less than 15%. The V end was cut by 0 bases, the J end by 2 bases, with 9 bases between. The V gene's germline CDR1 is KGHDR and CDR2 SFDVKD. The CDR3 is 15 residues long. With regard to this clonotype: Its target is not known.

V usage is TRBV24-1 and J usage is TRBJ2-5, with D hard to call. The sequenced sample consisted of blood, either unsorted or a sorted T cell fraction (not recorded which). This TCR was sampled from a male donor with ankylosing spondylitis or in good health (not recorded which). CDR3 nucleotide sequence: TGTGCCACCAGTGATTTGCGCGCAGAGCAAGAGACCCAGTACTTC. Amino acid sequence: CATSDLRAEQETQYF.